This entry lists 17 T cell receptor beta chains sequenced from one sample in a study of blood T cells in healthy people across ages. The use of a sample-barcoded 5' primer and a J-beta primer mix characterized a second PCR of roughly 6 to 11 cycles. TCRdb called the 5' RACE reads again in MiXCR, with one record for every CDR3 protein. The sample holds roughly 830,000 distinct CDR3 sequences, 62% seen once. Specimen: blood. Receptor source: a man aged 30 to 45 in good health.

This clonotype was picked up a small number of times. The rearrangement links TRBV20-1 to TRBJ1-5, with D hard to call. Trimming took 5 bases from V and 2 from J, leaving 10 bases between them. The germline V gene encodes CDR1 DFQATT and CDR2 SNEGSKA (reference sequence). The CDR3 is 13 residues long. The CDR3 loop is CSAGVQGNQPQHF. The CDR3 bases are TGCAGTGCTGGGGTCCAGGGCAATCAGCCCCAGCATTTT.

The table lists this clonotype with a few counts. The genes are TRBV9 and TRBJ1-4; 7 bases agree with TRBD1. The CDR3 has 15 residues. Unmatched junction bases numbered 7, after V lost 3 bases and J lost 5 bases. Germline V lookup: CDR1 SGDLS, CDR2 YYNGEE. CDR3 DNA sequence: TGTGCCAGCAGCGATGACCCGGGACAGAATGAAAAACTGTTTTTT. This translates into CASSDDPGQNEKLFF.

CDR3 coding DNA: TGTGCCAGCAGCCCAGGACCGACCTACAATGAGCAGTTCTTC. Translating gives CASSPGPTYNEQFF. The chain links TRBV7-2 to TRBJ2-1; D gene uncertain. The CDR3 covers 14 residues. V shed 5 bases and J shed 2 bases, with 10 bases lying between them. The germline CDR1 and CDR2 sequences are SGHTA and FQGNSA. Supplemented by reference TRBV7-2 and TRBJ2-1, the full variable domain reads GAGVSQSPSNKVTEKGKDVELRCDPISGHTALYWYRQSLGQGLEFLIYFQGNSAPDKSGLPSDRFSAERTGGSVSTLTIQRTQQEDSAVYLCASSPGPTYNEQFFGPGTRLTVL.

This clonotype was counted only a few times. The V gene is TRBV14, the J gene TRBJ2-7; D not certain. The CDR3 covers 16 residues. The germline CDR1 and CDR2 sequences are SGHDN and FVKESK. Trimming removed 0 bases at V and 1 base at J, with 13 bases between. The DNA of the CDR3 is TGTGCCAGCAGCCAAGAAGGTACAGTTTGGTCCTACGAGCAGTACTTC. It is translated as CASSQEGTVWSYEQYF.

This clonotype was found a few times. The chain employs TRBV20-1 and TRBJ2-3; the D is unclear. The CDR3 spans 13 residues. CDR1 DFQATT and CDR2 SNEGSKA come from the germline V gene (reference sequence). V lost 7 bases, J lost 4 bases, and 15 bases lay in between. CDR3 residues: CSVSQATSDTQYF. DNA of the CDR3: TGCAGTGTAAGCCAGGCAACCTCAGATACGCAGTATTTT.

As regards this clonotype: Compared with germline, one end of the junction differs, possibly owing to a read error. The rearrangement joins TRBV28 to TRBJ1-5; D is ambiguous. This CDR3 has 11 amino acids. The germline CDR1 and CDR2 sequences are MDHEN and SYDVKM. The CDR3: CGSSLGQPQHF. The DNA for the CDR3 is TGTGGCAGCAGTTTGGGACAGCCCCAGCATTTT. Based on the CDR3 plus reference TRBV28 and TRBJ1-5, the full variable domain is DVKVTQSSRYLVKRTGEKVFLECVQDMDHENMFWYRQDPGLGLRLIYFSYDVKMKEKGDIPEGYSVSREKKERFSLILESASTNQTSMYLCGSSLGQPQHFGDGTRLSIL.

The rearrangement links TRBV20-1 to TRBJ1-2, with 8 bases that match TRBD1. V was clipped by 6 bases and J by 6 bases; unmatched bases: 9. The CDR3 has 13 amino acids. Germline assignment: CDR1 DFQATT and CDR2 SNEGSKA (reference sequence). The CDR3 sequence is CSAPSQGANGYTF. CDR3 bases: TGCAGTGCCCCAAGTCAGGGGGCCAATGGCTACACCTTC.

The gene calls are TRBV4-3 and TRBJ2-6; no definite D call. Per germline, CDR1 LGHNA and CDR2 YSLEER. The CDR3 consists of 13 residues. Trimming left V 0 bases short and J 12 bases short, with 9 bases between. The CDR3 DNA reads TGCGCCAGCAGCCAAGAGGAAACCAGCGTCCTGACTTTC. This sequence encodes CASSQEETSVLTF.

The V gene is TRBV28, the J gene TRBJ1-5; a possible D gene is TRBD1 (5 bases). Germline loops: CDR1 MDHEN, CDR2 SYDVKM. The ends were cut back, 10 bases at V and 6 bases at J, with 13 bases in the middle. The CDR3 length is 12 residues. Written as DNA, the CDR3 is TGTGCCAACAGGAACCAGGGTCAGCCCCAGCATTTT. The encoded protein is CANRNQGQPQHF. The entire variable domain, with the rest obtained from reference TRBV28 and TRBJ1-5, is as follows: DVKVTQSSRYLVKRTGEKVFLECVQDMDHENMFWYRQDPGLGLRLIYFSYDVKMKEKGDIPEGYSVSREKKERFSLILESASTNQTSMYLCANRNQGQPQHFGDGTRLSIL.

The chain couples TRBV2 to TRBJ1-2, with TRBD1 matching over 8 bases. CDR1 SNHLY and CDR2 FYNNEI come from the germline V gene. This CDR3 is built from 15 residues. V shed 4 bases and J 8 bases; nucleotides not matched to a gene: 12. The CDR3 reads CASSGIEDREGGYTF. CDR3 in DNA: TGTGCCAGCAGTGGAATCGAGGACAGGGAAGGAGGCTACACCTTC.

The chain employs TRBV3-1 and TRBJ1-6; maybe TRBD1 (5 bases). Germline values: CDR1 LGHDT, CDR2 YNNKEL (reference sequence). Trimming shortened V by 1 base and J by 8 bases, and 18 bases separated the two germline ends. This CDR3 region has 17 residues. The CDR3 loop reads CASSQGSSGGDDSPLHF. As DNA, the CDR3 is TGTGCCAGCAGCCAAGGCTCATCGGGAGGGGATGATTCACCCCTCCACTTT.

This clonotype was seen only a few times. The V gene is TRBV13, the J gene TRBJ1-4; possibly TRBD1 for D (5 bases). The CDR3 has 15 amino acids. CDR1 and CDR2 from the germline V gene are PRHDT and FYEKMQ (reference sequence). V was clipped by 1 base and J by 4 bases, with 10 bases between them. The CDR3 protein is CASSLARDLNEKLFF. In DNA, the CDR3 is TGTGCCAGCAGCTTAGCCCGGGACCTTAATGAAAAACTGTTTTTT.

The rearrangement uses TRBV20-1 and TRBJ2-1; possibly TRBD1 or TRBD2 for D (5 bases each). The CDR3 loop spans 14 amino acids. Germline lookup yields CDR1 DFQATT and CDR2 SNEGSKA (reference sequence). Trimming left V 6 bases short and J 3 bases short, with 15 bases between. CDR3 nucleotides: TGCAGTGCCGACCGGGACGGGAACTACAATGAGCAGTTCTTC. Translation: CSADRDGNYNEQFF.

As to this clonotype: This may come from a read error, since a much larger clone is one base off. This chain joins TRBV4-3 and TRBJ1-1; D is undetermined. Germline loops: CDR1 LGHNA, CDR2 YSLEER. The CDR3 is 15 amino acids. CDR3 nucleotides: TGCGCCAACAGCCAAACAGTATGGGCGAACACTGAAGCTTTCTTT. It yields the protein CANSQTVWANTEAFF.

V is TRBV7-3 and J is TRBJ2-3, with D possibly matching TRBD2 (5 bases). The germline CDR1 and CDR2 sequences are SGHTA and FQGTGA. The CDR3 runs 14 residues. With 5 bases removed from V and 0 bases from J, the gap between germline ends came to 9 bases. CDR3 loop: CASSTGVSTDTQYF. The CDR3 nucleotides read TGTGCCAGCAGCACCGGGGTTAGCACAGATACGCAGTATTTT.

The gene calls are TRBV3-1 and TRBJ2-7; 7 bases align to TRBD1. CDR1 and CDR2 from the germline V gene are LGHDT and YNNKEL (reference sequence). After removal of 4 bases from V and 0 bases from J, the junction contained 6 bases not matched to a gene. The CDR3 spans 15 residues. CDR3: CASSRGQLSSYEQYF. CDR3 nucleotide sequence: TGTGCCAGCAGCCGGGGACAGCTAAGCTCCTACGAGCAGTACTTC.

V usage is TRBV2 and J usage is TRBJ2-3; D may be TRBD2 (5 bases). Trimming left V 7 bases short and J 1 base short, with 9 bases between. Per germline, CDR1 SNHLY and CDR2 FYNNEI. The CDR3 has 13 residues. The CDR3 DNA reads TGTGCCAGCAACGGGGTGGGCACAGATACGCAGTATTTT. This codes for CASNGVGTDTQYF.